These T cell receptor beta chains were read from a single sample in a study of shared clonotypes between healthy human individuals. The protocol was immunoSEQ multiplex PCR, while the TCRdb copy is restricted to in-frame clones and leaves out a portion. Altogether 950,000 to 1,100,000 clones are present, approximately 78% being singletons, with the ten largest covering 0.6% to 0.7%. The sample taken for sequencing was memory CD4+ T cells from PBMCs. These receptors all stem from a man between 18 and 35 years old in good health. Some clones in this sample may be carry-over from other donors' samples. The CDR3 runs from the conserved cysteine through the conserved F or W. D genes are given only for firm matches. Clone size appears in some rows only: once, few, many, or a class for an expanded clone.

TRBV11-3,TRBJ2-2,.,.,CASSRNTGELFF,TGTGCCAGCAGTAGGAACACCGGGGAGCTGTTTTTT
TRBV2,TRBJ1-5,.,.,CASKKGYSNQPQHF,TGTGCCAGCAAGAAGGGATATAGCAATCAGCCCCAGCATTTT
TRBV4-3,TRBJ1-5,.,.,CASSQSGRNQPQHF,TGCGCCAGCAGCCAATCAGGGAGGAATCAGCCCCAGCATTTT
TRBV15,TRBJ2-7,.,.,CATSLTSRPYEQYF,TGTGCCACCAGCCTCACTAGCCGCCCTTACGAGCAGTACTTC
TRBV19,TRBJ1-2,.,.,CASSRQRGYTF,TGTGCCAGTAGCCGACAACGGGGCTACACCTTC
TRBV25-1,TRBJ1-4,.,.,CASSELWGGTEKLFF,TGTGCCAGCAGTGAATTATGGGGGGGCACCGAAAAACTGTTTTTT
TRBV7-9,TRBJ2-3,.,.,CASSSLGVKTDTQYF,TGTGCCAGCAGCTCCCTTGGAGTAAAGACAGATACGCAGTATTTT
TRBV20-1,TRBJ1-1,TRBD1,.,CSAPDRAEAFF,TGCAGTGCGCCCGACAGGGCTGAAGCTTTCTTT
TRBV6-5,TRBJ2-7,.,.,CASSYSMGVAEQYF,TGTGCCAGCAGTTACTCGATGGGGGTCGCCGAGCAGTACTTC
TRBV4-1,TRBJ1-2,.,.,CASSQPGGTFYGYTF,TGCGCCAGCAGCCAGCCGGGCGGAACCTTTTATGGCTACACCTTC
TRBV7-2,TRBJ2-7,.,.,CASSLVSSVNYEQYF,TGTGCCAGCAGCTTAGTGAGTTCCGTCAACTACGAGCAGTACTTC
TRBV30,TRBJ2-5,.,.,CAWEGLRRETRYF,TGTGCCTGGGAGGGACTGAGAAGAGAGACCCGATACTTC
TRBV7-9,TRBJ2-7,.,.,CASSLIIGEQYF,TGTGCCAGCAGCTTAATCATCGGTGAGCAGTACTTC
TRBV28,TRBJ2-5,.,.,CASTLDETQYF,TGTGCCAGCACTCTAGATGAGACCCAGTACTTC
TRBV5-4,TRBJ2-2,TRBD2,.,CASSVRTSGRGTGELFF,TGTGCCAGCAGCGTAAGGACTAGCGGGAGAGGAACCGGGGAGCTGTTTTTT
TRBV6-1,TRBJ2-5,.,.,CASSRGTTRQETQYF,TGTGCCAGTAGTAGGGGGACGACACGCCAAGAGACCCAGTACTTC
TRBV6-1,TRBJ2-1,.,.,CASSEWAEQFF,TGTGCCAGCAGTGAATGGGCAGAGCAGTTCTTC
TRBV11-2,TRBJ2-7,.,.,CASSLGPTGIVSYEQYF,TGTGCCAGCAGCTTAGGGCCCACGGGAATTGTGTCCTACGAGCAGTACTTC
TRBV2,TRBJ2-7,TRBD1,.,CASSFDRDSYEQYF,TGTGCCAGCAGTTTTGACAGGGATTCCTACGAGCAGTACTTC
TRBV18,TRBJ1-1,.,.,CASSPIRDKNTEAFF,TGTGCCAGCTCACCGATTAGGGACAAGAACACTGAAGCTTTCTTT
TRBV11-2,TRBJ1-2,.,.,CASSREVYGYTF,TGTGCCAGCAGCCGGGAGGTTTATGGCTACACCTTC
TRBV2,TRBJ2-7,.,few,CASTRTGSYEQYF,TGTGCCAGTACCCGGACGGGGTCCTACGAGCAGTACTTC
TRBV28,TRBJ2-3,.,.,CASSYVRTGAQYF,TGTGCCAGCAGTTACGTCCGTACTGGGGCGCAGTATTTT
TRBV15,TRBJ2-1,.,.,CATSEPTSTSTYNEQFF,TGTGCCACCAGCGAGCCTACTTCCACTAGCACTTACAATGAGCAGTTCTTC
TRBV29-1,TRBJ2-3,.,.,CSGLGGNADTQYF,TGCAGCGGACTAGGGGGGAATGCAGATACGCAGTATTTT
TRBV5-4,TRBJ1-2,.,few,CASSPSQVPYGYTF,TGTGCCAGCAGCCCGTCACAGGTCCCATATGGCTACACCTTC
TRBV19,TRBJ1-2,.,.,CASSVGGGYGYTF,TGTGCCAGTAGTGTGGGAGGGGGCTATGGCTACACCTTC
TRBV7-3,TRBJ2-2,.,.,CASSLTTATGTGELFF,TGTGCCAGCAGCTTAACCACCGCCACGGGCACCGGGGAGCTGTTTTTT
TRBV25-1,TRBJ2-3,.,.,CASSGLADTQYF,TGTGCCAGCAGTGGACTAGCAGATACGCAGTATTTT
TRBV2,TRBJ1-2,TRBD1,.,CASTNRGGGYTF,TGTGCCAGCACCAACAGGGGTGGTGGCTACACCTTC
TRBV5-1,TRBJ2-5,.,.,CASSLGGNGQETQYF,TGCGCCAGCAGCTTGGGCGGGAATGGCCAAGAGACCCAGTACTTC
TRBV19,TRBJ1-5,.,many,CASSTAVSNQPQHF,TGTGCCAGTAGTACCGCAGTTAGCAATCAGCCCCAGCATTTT
TRBV28,TRBJ2-1,TRBD2,.,CASSLSTSGSMDEQFF,TGTGCCAGCAGTTTATCTACTAGCGGGAGTATGGATGAGCAGTTCTTC
TRBV11-2,TRBJ1-1,.,.,CASSLAGPGNTEAFF,TGTGCCAGCAGCTTAGCAGGGCCCGGCAACACTGAAGCTTTCTTT
TRBV11-2,TRBJ2-1,TRBD1,.,CASSLAPGQGGNEQFF,TGTGCCAGCAGCTTAGCCCCGGGACAGGGGGGCAATGAGCAGTTCTTC
TRBV4-1,TRBJ2-3,TRBD1,many,CASRLSGTGGNTDTQYF,TGCGCCAGCCGCCTATCCGGGACAGGGGGGAACACAGATACGCAGTATTTT
TRBV18,TRBJ2-7,.,.,CASRTGGSSYEQYF,TGTGCCAGCCGGACTGGGGGTAGCTCTTACGAGCAGTACTTC
TRBV4-1,TRBJ1-3,TRBD1,.,CASSHTLRDRAIPTIYF,TGCGCCAGCAGCCATACCCTGCGGGACAGGGCGATTCCCACCATATATTTT
TRBV6-1,TRBJ2-1,TRBD2,.,CASRASGTAYNEQFF,TGTGCCAGCAGAGCTAGCGGGACCGCCTACAATGAGCAGTTCTTC
TRBV5-1,TRBJ1-1,.,.,CASSQAGVAGTEAFF,TGCGCCAGCAGCCAGGCCGGGGTGGCAGGCACTGAAGCTTTCTTT
TRBV6-5,TRBJ1-5,.,few,CASQGDNQPQHF,TGTGCCAGCCAGGGTGACAATCAGCCCCAGCATTTT
TRBV27,TRBJ1-3,.,once,CASSLGSGMRTVGNTIYF,TGTGCCAGCAGTTTAGGTTCTGGGATGAGAACAGTCGGAAACACCATATATTTT
TRBV5-1,TRBJ2-7,TRBD2,.,CASSLGIGAGGPDEQYF,TGCGCCAGCAGCTTGGGGATAGGGGCGGGAGGGCCTGACGAGCAGTACTTC
TRBV5-1,TRBJ2-1,.,.,CASSLGASSYNEQFF,TGCGCCAGCAGCTTGGGTGCCAGCTCCTACAATGAGCAGTTCTTC
TRBV11-3,TRBJ2-3,.,.,CASSLGLEGNTDTQYF,TGTGCCAGCAGCTTAGGTCTAGAGGGGAACACAGATACGCAGTATTTT
TRBV30,TRBJ1-1,TRBD1,.,CAWKDRGSARAFF,TGTGCCTGGAAGGACAGGGGATCCGCTCGGGCTTTCTTT
TRBV13,TRBJ2-1,.,.,CASSRGEEQFF,TGTGCCAGCAGCCGAGGGGAAGAGCAGTTCTTC
TRBV7-2,TRBJ2-1,.,once,CASSLFWASEYNEQFF,TGTGCCAGCAGCTTATTTTGGGCTAGCGAATACAATGAGCAGTTCTTC
TRBV10-3,TRBJ2-7,TRBD2,.,CAISETSGSSSYEQYF,TGTGCCATCAGTGAAACTAGCGGGAGTAGCTCCTACGAGCAGTACTTC
TRBV5-1,TRBJ2-1,TRBD2,.,CASSHTSGGAYEQFF,TGCGCCAGCAGTCATACTAGCGGGGGAGCATATGAGCAGTTCTTC
TRBV5-4,TRBJ1-2,TRBD1,.,CASSSPGQGVGYTF,TGTGCCAGCAGCTCGCCTGGACAGGGCGTGGGCTACACCTTC
TRBV6-6,TRBJ1-2,.,.,CASSYSTPQTDGYTF,TGTGCCAGCAGTTACTCGACCCCCCAGACCGATGGCTACACCTTC
TRBV19,TRBJ1-3,.,once,CASRQTSGNTIYF,TGTGCCAGCAGACAGACCTCTGGAAACACCATATATTTT
TRBV28,TRBJ2-1,.,once,CASSLVGNWQFF,TGTGCCAGCAGTTTAGTAGGGAATTGGCAGTTCTTC
TRBV19,TRBJ2-1,TRBD2,few,CASSMWLAEGNEQFF,TGTGCCAGTAGTATGTGGCTAGCGGAAGGCAATGAGCAGTTCTTC
TRBV2,TRBJ2-7,.,.,CASSEGWPYEQYF,TGTGCCAGCAGTGAAGGCTGGCCCTACGAGCAGTACTTC
TRBV18,TRBJ1-5,TRBD1,.,CASSQNFRDRGIQPQHF,TGTGCCAGCTCACAAAACTTCCGGGACAGGGGTATTCAGCCCCAGCATTTT
TRBV6-1,TRBJ2-3,.,.,CASSVRESDTQYF,TGTGCCAGCAGTGTCAGGGAATCGGATACGCAGTATTTT
TRBV5-1,TRBJ2-7,TRBD2,.,CASSSSSGSYEQYF,TGCGCCAGCAGCTCCTCTAGCGGGAGTTACGAGCAGTACTTC